Listed below are T cell receptor beta chains from one sample, sequenced in a study of blood T cell repertoires in COVID-19. Profiled with immunoSEQ multiplex PCR; TCRdb holds only in-frame clones, not every one. The data contain 200,000 to 250,000 clones, 82% of them singletons. Sequencing used peripheral blood. These receptors all come from a woman older than 75 with acute or convalescent COVID-19. The CDR3 runs from the conserved cysteine through the conserved F or W. D genes are given only for firm matches. Clone size is stated in some rows and not others, as once, few, many or a class when expanded.

clone size	V gene	J gene	CDR3 length	D gene	CDR3 protein	CDR3 DNA
NA	TRBV19	TRBJ2-2	16	TRBD1	CASSMPTGGSTGELFF	TGTGCCAGTAGTATGCCGACAGGGGGCTCCACCGGGGAGCTGTTTTTT
NA	TRBV2	TRBJ1-1	14	TRBD1	CASRGQGGGTEAFF	TGTGCCAGCAGGGGACAGGGTGGGGGGACTGAAGCTTTCTTT
few	TRBV13	TRBJ2-2	15	NA	CASGPGGVNTGELFF	TGTGCCAGCGGCCCTGGGGGCGTGAACACCGGGGAGCTGTTTTTT
NA	TRBV10-3	TRBJ1-2	14	TRBD1	CAISESTGRYGYTF	TGTGCCATCAGTGAGTCGACAGGGAGATATGGCTACACCTTC
once	TRBV3-1/TRBV3-2	TRBJ1-2	15	NA	CASSEQGLANYGYTF	TGTGCCAGCAGTGAACAGGGTTTGGCAAACTATGGCTACACCTTC
NA	TRBV7-2	TRBJ1-6	15	NA	CASSLIGAPESPLHF	TGTGCCAGCAGCTTAATTGGAGCCCCCGAATCACCCCTCCACTTT
NA	TRBV7-9	TRBJ1-2	12	TRBD1	CASSLGQGIYTF	TGTGCCAGCAGCTTAGGACAGGGTATCTACACCTTC
NA	TRBV24-1	TRBJ2-2	14	NA	CATSRGANTGELFF	TGTGCCACCAGCAGGGGAGCGAACACCGGGGAGCTGTTTTTT
NA	TRBV5-1	TRBJ2-5	15	NA	CASSPNTGPQETQYF	TGCGCCAGCAGCCCGAATACAGGGCCCCAAGAGACCCAGTACTTC
NA	TRBV6-5	TRBJ1-2	13	NA	CASSRGANYGYTF	TGTGCCAGCAGCAGGGGCGCTAACTATGGCTACACCTTC
NA	TRBV28	TRBJ1-4	12	NA	CASRPPGEKLFF	TGTGCCAGCAGACCGCCGGGGGAAAAACTGTTTTTT
NA	TRBV5-6	TRBJ1-6	16	NA	CASSLAWSSYNSPLHF	TGTGCCAGCAGCTTGGCTTGGAGCTCCTATAATTCACCCCTCCACTTT